This TCR beta chain was documented in a study of Graves' ophthalmopathy and Graves' hyperthyroidism. Study-wide context: Pretreatment peripheral blood was obtained at initial diagnosis.

The CDR3 runs 17 residues. In germline, CDR1 is DFQATT, CDR2 SNEGSKA (reference sequence). Losses at the gene ends were 6 bases for V and 5 bases for J; bases not matched to a gene: 14. Where ophthalmopathy was present, donors had moderate-to-severe activity, CAS ≥3, NOSPECS ≥4 and duration under 3 months. Serum thyroxine and TRAb, along with clinical symptoms, thyroid ultrasound and orbital computed tomography, were what diagnosis relied on. TCR beta CDR3 regions were amplified from RNA transcripts. A first-round RT-PCR used HTBI primers, followed by a second-round multiplex PCR. TCRdb fed the multiplex PCR reads into MiXCR, producing one record per CDR3 protein. The table records tens of thousands of distinct CDR3 sequences, about 51% of them present only once.

V usage is TRBV20-1 and J usage is TRBJ2-5; the match to TRBD2 covers 14 bases. This clonotype was sampled from an adult man with Graves' ophthalmopathy. The source material was peripheral blood. The CDR3 here is CSADQSKTSGGAETQYF. The CDR3 DNA reads TGCAGTGCCGACCAATCTAAGACTAGCGGGGGGGCGGAGACCCAGTACTTC.